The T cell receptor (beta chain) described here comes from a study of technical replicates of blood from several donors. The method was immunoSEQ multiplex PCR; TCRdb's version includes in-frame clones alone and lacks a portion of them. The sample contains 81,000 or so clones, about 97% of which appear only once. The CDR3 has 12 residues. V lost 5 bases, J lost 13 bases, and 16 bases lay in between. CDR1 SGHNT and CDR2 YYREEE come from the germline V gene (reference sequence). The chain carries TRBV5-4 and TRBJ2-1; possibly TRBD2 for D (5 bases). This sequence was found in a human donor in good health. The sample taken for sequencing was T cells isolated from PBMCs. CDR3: CASSWARTEQFF. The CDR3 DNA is TGTGCCAGCAGTTGGGCTCGGACTGAACAGTTCTTC.